This T cell receptor beta chain derives from a study of spatial heterogeneity in lung cancer. Time point here: sample taken at primary tumor resection. TCRdb reanalysed the 5' RACE reads using MiXCR and keeps one entry per CDR3 protein. This sample has about 36,000 distinct CDR3 sequences, with under 8.5% found just once. This clonotype appeared many times. Germline lookup yields CDR1 SGHRS and CDR2 YFSETQ. This CDR3 has 14 amino acids. With 7 bases clipped from V and 5 bases from J, the junction kept 11 bases outside the gene matches. This chain joins TRBV5-1 and TRBJ1-2; 7 bases are a match to TRBD1. The TCR was taken from a female donor with early-stage non-small cell lung cancer. The sequenced sample was PBMCs, obtained at surgery. CDR3 DNA: TGCGCCAGCGAAGCCACAGGGGCAGGATATGGCTACACCTTC. It translates to CASEATGAGYGYTF.